A selection of T cell receptor beta chains follows, all from one sample in a study of blood T cell repertoires in COVID-19. Profiled with immunoSEQ multiplex PCR; TCRdb holds only in-frame clones, not every one. The data contain roughly 130,000 clones, 80% of them seen just once; the ten biggest clones take up roughly 17%. The sample was peripheral blood. These TCRs come from a man between 60 and 75 years old with active or convalescent COVID-19. CDR3s include the opening cysteine and the closing phenylalanine or tryptophan.

V gene	J gene	CDR3 protein
TRBV5-1	TRBJ2-1	CASSLPRREGSSKNNEQFF
TRBV4-3	TRBJ2-7	CASSQDQGLAGTHEQYF
TRBV5-6	TRBJ2-7	CASSPIRDFSYEQYF
TRBV19	TRBJ2-1	CASSMGRAAGEFF
TRBV25-1	TRBJ1-4	CASSETGFTNEKLFF
TRBV4-2	TRBJ2-1	CASSQDWLAGDNEQFF
TRBV10-3	TRBJ1-1	CAISEPLRTGKTEAFF
TRBV7-8	TRBJ2-3	CASSPSIRDTDTQYF
TRBV9	TRBJ2-1	CASSVGTGGTGAGVGNEQFF
TRBV27	TRBJ2-1	CASSPPLSGRDNEQFF
TRBV5-6	TRBJ2-1	CASSSVTSGSYNEQFF
TRBV6-1	TRBJ2-3	CASSEPQGHGTQYF
TRBV30	TRBJ2-7	CALTGAYEQYF
TRBV7-6	TRBJ1-4	CASSVRQGGNEKLFF
TRBV21-1	TRBJ2-7	CASSQLGQGIGQYF
TRBV19	TRBJ1-6	CASSTRTGSYNSPLHF
TRBV27	TRBJ2-2	CASSRSNFSPANTGELFF
TRBV12-5	TRBJ2-1	CASGPIKQDEQFF
TRBV5-1	TRBJ2-1	CASSSTTILGGAYNEQFF
TRBV19	TRBJ1-6	CASSMSGYDNSPLHF
TRBV5-1	TRBJ1-3	CASSRGQSSGNTIYF
TRBV7-2	TRBJ2-5	CASSRVGGRGETQYF
TRBV18	TRBJ2-3	CASSSSGSTDTQYF
TRBV19	TRBJ2-1	CASSITGTSGNEQFF